This T cell receptor (beta chain) derives from a study of shared clonotypes between healthy human individuals. As defined, naive CD8 cells were CD45RO-negative and positively selected for CCR7, with terminally differentiated effector memory CD45RA+ cells excluded. A note on this clone: Other DNA sequences in the same sample also yield this CDR3.

The assay was immunoSEQ multiplex PCR, and TCRdb's table has in-frame clones only and misses some. The table records about 820,000 clones, about 91% of them present only once. The receptor's source is a man aged 30-40 years in good health. Sequencing used naive CD8+ T cells sorted from blood.

CDR3 sequence (DNA): TGTGCCAGCAGTCTCCTCGGGGGGAACACTGAAGCTTTCTTT. It encodes CASSLLGGNTEAFF. The chain has TRBV28 and TRBJ1-1, with a weak D call TRBD1 (5 bases). Between the trimmed V and J ends, which lost 5 bases and 1 base, there was a span of 11 bases. CDR1 is MDHEN, CDR2 SYDVKM, per germline. The CDR3 runs to 14 residues.